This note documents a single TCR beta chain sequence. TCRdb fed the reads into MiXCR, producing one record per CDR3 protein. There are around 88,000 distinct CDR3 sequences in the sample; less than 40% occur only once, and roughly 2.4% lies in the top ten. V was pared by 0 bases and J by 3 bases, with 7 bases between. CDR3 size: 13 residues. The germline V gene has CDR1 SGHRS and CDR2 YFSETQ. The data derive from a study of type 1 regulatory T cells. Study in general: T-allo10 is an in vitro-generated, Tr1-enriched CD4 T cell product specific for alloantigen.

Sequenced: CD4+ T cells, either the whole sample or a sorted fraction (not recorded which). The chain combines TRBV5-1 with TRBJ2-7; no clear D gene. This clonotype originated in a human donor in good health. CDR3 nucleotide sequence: TGCGCCAGCAGCTTGGGGGCCATCTACGAGCAGTACTTC. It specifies CASSLGAIYEQYF.